This entry concerns a single T cell receptor (beta chain). Its antigen is not identified. These data come from a study of cytotoxic CD8 clonotypes in ibrutinib-treated CLL. Study summary: Investigators collected response samples after a median 12 months of treatment, range 6 to 36. The study, taken as a whole, reports: There were few public clonotypes, and on treatment they contracted or stayed stable.

The germline CDR1 and CDR2 sequences are MGHRA and YSYEKL. The CDR3 is 12 amino acids. The V and J ends lost 4 bases and 6 bases, in that order; junction bases with no gene match: 1. Frozen PBMC stocks contributed 2 to 2.5 micrograms of genomic DNA to the TCR beta libraries. Sequenced by immunoSEQ multiplex PCR; TCRdb stores in-frame clones only, minus some. The table records approximately 74,000 clones, 75% to 85% of them present only once. The receptor was isolated from a human donor with chronic lymphocytic leukemia. The chain is built from TRBV4-1 and TRBJ2-3; TRBD2 matches 7 bases. The sample here was PBMCs, taken at disease progression, from a patient treated with ibrutinib. This chain's CDR3 is CASSREGDTQYF. The DNA of the CDR3 is TGCGCCAGCAGCCGGGAGGGGGATACGCAGTATTTT.